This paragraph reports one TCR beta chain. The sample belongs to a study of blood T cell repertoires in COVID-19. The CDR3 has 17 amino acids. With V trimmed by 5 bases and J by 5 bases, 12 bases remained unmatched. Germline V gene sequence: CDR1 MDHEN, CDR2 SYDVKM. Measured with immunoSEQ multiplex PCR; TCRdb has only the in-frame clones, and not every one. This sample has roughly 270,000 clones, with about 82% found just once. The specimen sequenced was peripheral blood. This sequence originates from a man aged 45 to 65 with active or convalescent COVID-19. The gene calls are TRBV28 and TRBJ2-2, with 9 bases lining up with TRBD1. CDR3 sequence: CASSSRDRVVLTGELFF. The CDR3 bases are TGTGCCAGCAGTAGCCGGGACAGGGTAGTATTGACCGGGGAGCTGTTTTTT.